This T cell receptor (beta chain) was documented in a study of T-cell memory formation after mild COVID-19. Across the whole study: For the most part, TCR clusters were specific to one donor.

Trimming stripped 1 base from V and 4 bases from J, with 10 bases between. The CDR3 runs to 14 residues. Germline loops: CDR1 SNHLY, CDR2 FYNNEI. A remark on this clonotype: Its antigen is currently unknown.

General observations from the study: Day 15 to 85 contracting clones showed balanced CD4/CD8; later expanders leaned CD4+. Nothing showed for sure that second-wave clones peaking on day 37 were SARS-CoV-2 specific. Cross-reactive memory apparently joined, as some responding clones appeared in pre-infection memory.

One entry per CDR3 protein, called by TCRdb with MiXCR from the 5' RACE reads. The data hold approximately 210,000 distinct CDR3 sequences, with around 18% observed a single time. Specimen: PBMCs or a T cell subset sorted from them (not recorded which). The receptor was isolated from an adult woman who had mild COVID-19 (a few samples of this study predate the infection). Cell type and time point are not known. The V gene is TRBV2, the J gene TRBJ1-2; D is unresolved. For the CDR3, the DNA is TGTGCCAGCAGTGAAGGGGCCCTCGGCTATGGCTACACCTTC. This encodes CASSEGALGYGYTF.